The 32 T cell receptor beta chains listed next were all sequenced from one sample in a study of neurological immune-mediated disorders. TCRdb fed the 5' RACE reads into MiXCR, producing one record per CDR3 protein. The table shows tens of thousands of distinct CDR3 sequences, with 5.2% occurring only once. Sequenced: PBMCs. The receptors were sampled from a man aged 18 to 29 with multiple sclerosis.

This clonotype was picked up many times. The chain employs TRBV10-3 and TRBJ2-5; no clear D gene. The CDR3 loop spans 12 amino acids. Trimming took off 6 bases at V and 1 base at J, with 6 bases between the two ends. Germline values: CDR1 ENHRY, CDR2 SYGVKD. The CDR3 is CAIRAPQETQYF. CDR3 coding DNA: TGTGCCATCAGAGCGCCCCAAGAGACCCAGTACTTC.

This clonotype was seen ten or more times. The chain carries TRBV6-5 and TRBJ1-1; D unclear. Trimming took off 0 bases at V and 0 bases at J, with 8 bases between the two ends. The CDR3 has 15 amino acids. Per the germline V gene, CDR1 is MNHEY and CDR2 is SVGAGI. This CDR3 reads CASSYSTAMNTEAFF. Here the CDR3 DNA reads TGTGCCAGCAGTTACTCGACGGCCATGAACACTGAAGCTTTCTTT.

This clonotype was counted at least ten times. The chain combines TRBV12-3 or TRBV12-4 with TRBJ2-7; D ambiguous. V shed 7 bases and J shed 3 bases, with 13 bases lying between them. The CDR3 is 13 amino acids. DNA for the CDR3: TGTGCCAGCACCCTCGGGCTGATCTACGAGCAGTACTTC. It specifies CASTLGLIYEQYF.

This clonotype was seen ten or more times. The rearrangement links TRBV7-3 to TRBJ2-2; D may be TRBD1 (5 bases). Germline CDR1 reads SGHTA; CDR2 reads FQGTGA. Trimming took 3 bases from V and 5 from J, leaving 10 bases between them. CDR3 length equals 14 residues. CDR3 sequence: CASSFIGDTGELFF. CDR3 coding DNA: TGTGCCAGCAGCTTTATAGGGGATACCGGGGAGCTGTTTTTT. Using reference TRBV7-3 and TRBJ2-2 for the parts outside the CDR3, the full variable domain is GAGVSQTPSNKVTEKGKYVELRCDPISGHTALYWYRQSLGQGPEFLIYFQGTGAADDSGLPNDRFFAVRPEGSVSTLKIQRTERGDSAVYLCASSFIGDTGELFFGEGSRLTVL.

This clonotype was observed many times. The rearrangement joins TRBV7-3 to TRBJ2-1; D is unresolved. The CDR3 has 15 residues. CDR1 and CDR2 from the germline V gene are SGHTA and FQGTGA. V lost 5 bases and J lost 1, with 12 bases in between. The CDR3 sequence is CASSPLVPSYNEQFF. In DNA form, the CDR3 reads TGTGCCAGCAGCCCCCTAGTCCCTTCCTACAATGAGCAGTTCTTC.

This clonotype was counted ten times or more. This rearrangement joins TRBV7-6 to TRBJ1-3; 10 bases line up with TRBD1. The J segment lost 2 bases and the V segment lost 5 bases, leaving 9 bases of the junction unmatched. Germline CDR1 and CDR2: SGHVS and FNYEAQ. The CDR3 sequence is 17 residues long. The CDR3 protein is CASSPWDRGSTGNTIYF. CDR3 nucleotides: TGTGCCAGCAGCCCCTGGGACAGGGGATCTACTGGAAACACCATATATTTT.

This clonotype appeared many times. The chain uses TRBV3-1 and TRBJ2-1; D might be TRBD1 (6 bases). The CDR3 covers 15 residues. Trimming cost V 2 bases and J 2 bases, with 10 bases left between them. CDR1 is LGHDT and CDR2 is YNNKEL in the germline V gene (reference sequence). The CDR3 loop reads CASSQLTGTYNEQFF. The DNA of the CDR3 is TGTGCCAGCAGCCAACTGACAGGCACCTACAATGAGCAGTTCTTC.

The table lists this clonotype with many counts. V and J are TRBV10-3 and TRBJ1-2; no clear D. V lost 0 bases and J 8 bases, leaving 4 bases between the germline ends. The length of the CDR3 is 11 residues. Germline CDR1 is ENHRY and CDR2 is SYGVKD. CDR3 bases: TGTGCCATCAGTGAGTCGGAGGGCTACACCTTC. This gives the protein CAISESEGYTF.

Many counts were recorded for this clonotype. The CDR3, as DNA: TGCAGTGCTAGAGATCGTGTAGGCGGGGGGGTATTCGGTACGCAGTATTTT. Protein product: CSARDRVGGGVFGTQYF. The chain joins TRBV20-1 to TRBJ2-3; TRBD2 matches at 9 bases. There are 17 residues in the CDR3. The V segment lost 0 bases and the J segment 8 bases; nucleotides outside the gene matches: 15. Germline CDR1 DFQATT, CDR2 SNEGSKA (reference sequence).

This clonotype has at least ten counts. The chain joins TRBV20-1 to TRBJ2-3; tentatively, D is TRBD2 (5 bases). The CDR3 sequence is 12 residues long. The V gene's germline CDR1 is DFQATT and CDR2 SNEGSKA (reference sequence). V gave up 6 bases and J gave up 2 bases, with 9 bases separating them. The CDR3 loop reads CSAGGYTDTQYF. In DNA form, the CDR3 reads TGCAGTGCCGGCGGGTACACAGATACGCAGTATTTT.

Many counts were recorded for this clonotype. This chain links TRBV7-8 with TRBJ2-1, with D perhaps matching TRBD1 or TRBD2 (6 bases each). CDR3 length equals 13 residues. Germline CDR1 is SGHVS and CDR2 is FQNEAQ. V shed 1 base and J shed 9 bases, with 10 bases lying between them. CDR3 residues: CASSLGGGTEQFF. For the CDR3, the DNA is TGTGCCAGCAGCTTAGGAGGGGGGACTGAGCAGTTCTTC.

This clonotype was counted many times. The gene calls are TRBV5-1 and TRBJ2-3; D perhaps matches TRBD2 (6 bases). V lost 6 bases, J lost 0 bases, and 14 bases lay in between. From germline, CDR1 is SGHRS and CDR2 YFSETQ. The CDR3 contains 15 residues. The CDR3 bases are TGCGCCAGCACCTCGACCGGGACTAGCACAGATACGCAGTATTTT. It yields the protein CASTSTGTSTDTQYF.

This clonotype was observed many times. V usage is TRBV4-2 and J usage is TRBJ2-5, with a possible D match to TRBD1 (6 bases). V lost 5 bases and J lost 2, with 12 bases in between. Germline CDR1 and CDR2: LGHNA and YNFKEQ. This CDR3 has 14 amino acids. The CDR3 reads CASSFRQAQETQYF. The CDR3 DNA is TGTGCCAGCAGCTTTCGACAGGCGCAAGAGACCCAGTACTTC.

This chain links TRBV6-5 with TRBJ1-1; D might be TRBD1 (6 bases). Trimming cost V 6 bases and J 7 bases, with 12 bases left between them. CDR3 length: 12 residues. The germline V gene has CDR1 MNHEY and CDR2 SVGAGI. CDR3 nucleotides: TGTGCCAGCAGACCCAGAGGGGGTGAAGCTTTCTTT. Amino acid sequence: CASRPRGGEAFF.

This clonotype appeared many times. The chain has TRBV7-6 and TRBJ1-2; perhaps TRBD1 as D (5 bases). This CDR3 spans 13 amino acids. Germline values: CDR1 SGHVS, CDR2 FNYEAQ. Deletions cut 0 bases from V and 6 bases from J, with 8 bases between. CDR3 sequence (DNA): TGTGCCAGCAGCTTAGCGGGGCCCGATGGCTACACCTTC. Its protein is CASSLAGPDGYTF. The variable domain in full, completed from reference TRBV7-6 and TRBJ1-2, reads GAGVSQSPRYKVTKRGQDVALRCDPISGHVSLYWYRQALGQGPEFLTYFNYEAQQDKSGLPNDRFSAERPEGSISTLTIQRTEQRDSAMYRCASSLAGPDGYTFGSGTRLTVV.

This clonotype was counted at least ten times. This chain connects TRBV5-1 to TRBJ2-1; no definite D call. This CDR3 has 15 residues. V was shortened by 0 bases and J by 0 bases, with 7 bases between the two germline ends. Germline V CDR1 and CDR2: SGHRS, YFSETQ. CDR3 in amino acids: CASSLAEVSYNEQFF. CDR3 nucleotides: TGCGCCAGCAGCTTGGCTGAGGTCTCCTACAATGAGCAGTTCTTC.

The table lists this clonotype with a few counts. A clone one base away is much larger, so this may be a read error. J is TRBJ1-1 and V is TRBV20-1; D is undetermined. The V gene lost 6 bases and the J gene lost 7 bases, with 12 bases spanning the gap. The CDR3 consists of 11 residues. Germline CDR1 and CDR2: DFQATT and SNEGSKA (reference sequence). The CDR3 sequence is CSANTMIEAFF. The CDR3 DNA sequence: TGCAGTGCAAATACGATGATTGAAGCTTTCTTT.

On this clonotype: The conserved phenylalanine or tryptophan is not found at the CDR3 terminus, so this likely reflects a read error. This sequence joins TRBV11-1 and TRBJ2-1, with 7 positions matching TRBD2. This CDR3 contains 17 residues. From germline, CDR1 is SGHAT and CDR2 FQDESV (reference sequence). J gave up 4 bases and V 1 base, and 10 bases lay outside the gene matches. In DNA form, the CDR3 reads TGTGCCAGCAGCTTAGGTACTCGACTAGCAGTATACAATGAGCAGTTCAAC. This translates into CASSLGTRLAVYNEQFN.

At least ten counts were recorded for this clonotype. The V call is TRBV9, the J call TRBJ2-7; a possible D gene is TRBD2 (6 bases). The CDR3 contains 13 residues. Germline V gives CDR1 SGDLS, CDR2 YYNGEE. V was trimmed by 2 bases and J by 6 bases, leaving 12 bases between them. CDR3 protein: CASSVTGVAEQYF. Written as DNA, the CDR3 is TGTGCCAGCAGCGTTACGGGAGTAGCCGAGCAGTACTTC.

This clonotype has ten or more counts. CDR3 in amino acids: CSASHHPSYNEQFF. The CDR3 bases are TGCAGTGCTAGCCACCACCCCTCCTACAATGAGCAGTTCTTC. The chain has TRBV20-1 and TRBJ2-1; D remains ambiguous. Germline CDR1 DFQATT, CDR2 SNEGSKA (reference sequence). V shed 3 bases and J shed 0 bases, with 9 bases lying between them. The CDR3 has 14 amino acids.

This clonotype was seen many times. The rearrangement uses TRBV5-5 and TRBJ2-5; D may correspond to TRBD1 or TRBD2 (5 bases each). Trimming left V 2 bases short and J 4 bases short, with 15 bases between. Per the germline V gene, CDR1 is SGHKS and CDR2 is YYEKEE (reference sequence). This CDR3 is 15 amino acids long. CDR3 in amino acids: CASSLAYRGLETQYF. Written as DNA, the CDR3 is TGTGCCAGCAGCTTAGCCTACCGGGGCCTAGAGACCCAGTACTTC.

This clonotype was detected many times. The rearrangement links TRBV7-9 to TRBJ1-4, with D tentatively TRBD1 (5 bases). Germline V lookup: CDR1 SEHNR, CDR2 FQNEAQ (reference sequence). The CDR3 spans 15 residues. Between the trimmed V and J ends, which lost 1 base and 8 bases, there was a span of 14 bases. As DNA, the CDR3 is TGTGCCAGCAGCTTAGGCGACGGGGCATCCGAAAAACTGTTTTTT. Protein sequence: CASSLGDGASEKLFF.

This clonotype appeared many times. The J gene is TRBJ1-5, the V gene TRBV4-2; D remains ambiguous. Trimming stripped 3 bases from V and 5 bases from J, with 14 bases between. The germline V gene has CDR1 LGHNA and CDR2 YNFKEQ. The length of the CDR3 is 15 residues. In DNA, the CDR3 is TGTGCCAGCAGCCACTCTTATGGGGAAGATCAGCCCCAGCATTTT. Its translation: CASSHSYGEDQPQHF.

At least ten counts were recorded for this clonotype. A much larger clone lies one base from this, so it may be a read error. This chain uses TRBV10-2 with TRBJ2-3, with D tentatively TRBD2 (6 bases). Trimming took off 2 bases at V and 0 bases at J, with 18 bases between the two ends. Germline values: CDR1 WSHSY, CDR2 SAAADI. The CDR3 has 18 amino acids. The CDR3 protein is CASSEPTKTRSSTDTQYF. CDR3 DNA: TGCGCCAGCAGTGAGCCTACTAAGACTAGGAGCAGCACAGATACGCAGTATTTT.

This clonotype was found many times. The chain's CDR3 is CASRRGQGVFF. CDR3 bases: TGTGCCAGTAGACGCGGACAGGGAGTGTTTTTT. The chain couples TRBV19 to TRBJ1-4; 8 nucleotides match TRBD1. After removal of 6 bases from V and 15 bases from J, the junction contained 6 bases not matched to a gene. CDR1 and CDR2 (germline): LNHDA, SQIVND (reference sequence). The CDR3 totals 11 residues. Looking up the rest from reference TRBV19 and TRBJ1-4 gives the full variable domain: DGGITQSPKYLFRKEGQNVTLSCEQNLNHDAMYWYRQDPGQGLRLIYYSQIVNDFQKGDIAEGYSVSREKKESFPLTVTSAQKNPTAFYLCASRRGQGVFFGSGTQLSVL.

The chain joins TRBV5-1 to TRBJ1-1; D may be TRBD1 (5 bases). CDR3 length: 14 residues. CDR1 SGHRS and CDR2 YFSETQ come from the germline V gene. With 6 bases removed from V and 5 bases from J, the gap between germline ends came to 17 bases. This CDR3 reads CASNSRRGGTEAFF. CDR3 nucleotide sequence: TGCGCCAGCAACTCCCGTCGGGGGGGGACTGAAGCTTTCTTT.

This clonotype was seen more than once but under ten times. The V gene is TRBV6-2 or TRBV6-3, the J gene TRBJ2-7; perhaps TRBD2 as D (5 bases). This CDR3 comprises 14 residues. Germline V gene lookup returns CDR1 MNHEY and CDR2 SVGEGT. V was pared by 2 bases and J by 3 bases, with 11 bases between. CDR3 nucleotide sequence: TGTGCCAGCAGTTACCGGGAAGAAAGCTACGAGCAGTACTTC. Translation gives CASSYREESYEQYF.

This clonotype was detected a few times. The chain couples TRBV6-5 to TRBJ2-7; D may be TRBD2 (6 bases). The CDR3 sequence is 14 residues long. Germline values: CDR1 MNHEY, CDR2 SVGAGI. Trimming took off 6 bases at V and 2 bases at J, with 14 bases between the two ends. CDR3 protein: CASRTSGSTYEQYF. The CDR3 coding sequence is TGTGCCAGCAGAACATCCGGGAGTACCTACGAGCAGTACTTC.

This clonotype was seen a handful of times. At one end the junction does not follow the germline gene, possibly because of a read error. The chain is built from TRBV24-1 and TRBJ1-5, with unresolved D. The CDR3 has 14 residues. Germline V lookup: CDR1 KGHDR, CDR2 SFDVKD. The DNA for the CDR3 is TGTGCCACCAGCCGAACCGGGAACAATCAGCCCCAGAATTTT. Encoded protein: CATSRTGNNQPQNF.

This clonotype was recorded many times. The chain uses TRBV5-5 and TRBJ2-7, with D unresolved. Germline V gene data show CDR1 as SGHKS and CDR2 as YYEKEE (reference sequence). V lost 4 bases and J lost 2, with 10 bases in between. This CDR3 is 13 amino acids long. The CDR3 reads CASSTVAAYEQYF. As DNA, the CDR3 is TGTGCCAGCAGCACCGTCGCTGCCTACGAGCAGTACTTC.

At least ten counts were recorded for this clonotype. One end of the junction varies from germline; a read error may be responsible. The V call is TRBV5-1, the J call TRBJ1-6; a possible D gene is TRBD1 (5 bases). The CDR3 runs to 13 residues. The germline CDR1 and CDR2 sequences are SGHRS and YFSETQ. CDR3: CASSIRQNSPLNF. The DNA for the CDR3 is TGCGCCAGCAGCATAAGACAGAATTCACCCCTCAACTTT.

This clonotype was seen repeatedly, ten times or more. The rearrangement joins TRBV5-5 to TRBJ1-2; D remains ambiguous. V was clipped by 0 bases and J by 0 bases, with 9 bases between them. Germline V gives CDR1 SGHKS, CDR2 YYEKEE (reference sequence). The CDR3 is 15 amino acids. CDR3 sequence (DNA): TGTGCCAGCAGCTTGGTATGGCAGCCTAACTATGGCTACACCTTC. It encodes CASSLVWQPNYGYTF.